The rows below give T cell receptor beta chains drawn from one sample of a study of OX40 agonist ivuxolimab in advanced cancers. The data were produced by immunoSEQ multiplex PCR, yet TCRdb's version contains in-frame clones alone and is incomplete. The table includes about 64,000 clones, approximately 81% detected once. This specimen consisted of CD4+ or CD8+ T cells sorted from blood, obtained in a trial of the OX40 agonist ivuxolimab. These receptors were collected from an adult with an advanced solid tumor such as melanoma, head and neck, liver or kidney cancer. CDR3s include the opening cysteine and the closing phenylalanine or tryptophan. D genes are given only for firm matches. Clone size is stated in some rows and not others, as once, few, many or a class when expanded.

cdr3_aa cdr3_nt j_call d_call clone_size v_call
CASSEDVGYTF TGTGCCAGCAGTGAGGACGTCGGCTACACCTTC TRBJ1-2 NA NA TRBV2
CASSPGRVQETQYF TGTGCCAGCAGCCCGGGACGGGTCCAAGAGACCCAGTACTTC TRBJ2-5 NA once TRBV5-6
CASSLSRQDNEQFF TGTGCCAGCAGTTTATCCAGACAGGACAATGAGCAGTTCTTC TRBJ2-1 NA NA TRBV27
CASSIPRRQIGGYTF TGTGCCAGTAGTATACCGAGGCGACAGATTGGTGGCTACACCTTC TRBJ1-2 NA NA TRBV19
CASSSPGLGYTF TGTGCCAGCAGTTCCCCAGGGCTCGGCTACACCTTC TRBJ1-2 NA NA TRBV28
CASSLSSLSYNEQFF TGCGCCAGCAGCTTGAGTTCCCTCTCCTACAATGAGCAGTTCTTC TRBJ2-1 NA NA TRBV5-1
CAISAARGTDEQYF TGTGCCATCAGTGCCGCCCGGGGTACCGACGAGCAGTACTTC TRBJ2-7 NA NA TRBV10-3
CATSRSGGWNTEAFF TGTGCCACCAGCAGGTCGGGGGGCTGGAACACTGAAGCTTTCTTT TRBJ1-1 NA NA TRBV15
CASSLVPISGSLGEQYF TGTGCCAGCAGCTTAGTACCTATTAGCGGGAGCCTAGGCGAGCAGTACTTC TRBJ2-7 TRBD2 NA TRBV7-6
CASSRRGRQGYTF TGTGCCAGCAGCCGCCGGGGCCGCCAGGGCTACACCTTC TRBJ1-2 NA NA TRBV5-8
CASSLGTGVSYEQYF TGTGCCAGCAGCCTAGGGACAGGGGTTTCCTACGAGCAGTACTTC TRBJ2-7 TRBD1 NA TRBV7-2
CASSLSGTSGSNEQFF TGTGCCAGCAGCCTTTCCGGGACTAGCGGGAGCAATGAGCAGTTCTTC TRBJ2-1 TRBD2 NA TRBV27
CASRGEGQPQHF TGTGCCAGCAGGGGGGAGGGGCAGCCCCAGCATTTT TRBJ1-5 NA NA TRBV28
CASSFPLSYEQYF TGCGCCAGCAGCTTCCCCCTCTCCTACGAGCAGTACTTC TRBJ2-7 NA NA TRBV5-1
CASSSGSKQFF TGTGCCAGCAGTTCCGGCAGCAAGCAGTTCTTC TRBJ2-1 NA NA TRBV6-5
CAWSPGHEAFF TGTGCCTGGAGTCCCGGGCATGAAGCTTTCTTT TRBJ1-1 NA few TRBV30
CASSLDLSSYNEQFF TGTGCTAGCAGCCTTGACCTGAGCTCCTACAATGAGCAGTTCTTC TRBJ2-1 NA NA TRBV7-7
CASSLRSGGYTEAFF TGTGCCAGCTCCCTACGATCAGGGGGCTACACTGAAGCTTTCTTT TRBJ1-1 TRBD1 NA TRBV6-5
CASSLNQGGTEAFF TGTGCCAGCAGTTTAAATCAGGGGGGCACTGAAGCTTTCTTT TRBJ1-1 TRBD1 NA TRBV28
CASRDSNYGYTF TGCGCCAGCCGGGACAGTAACTATGGCTACACCTTC TRBJ1-2 TRBD1 NA TRBV5-1
CASNIGRSSGANVLTF TGTGCCAGCAATATAGGACGAAGCTCTGGGGCCAACGTCCTGACTTTC TRBJ2-6 NA NA TRBV2
CASSDPGGDRPYEQYF TGTGCCAGTAGTGACCCGGGTGGGGACAGGCCCTACGAGCAGTACTTC TRBJ2-7 TRBD1 NA TRBV19
CASSSENTEAFF TGTGCCAGCAGCTCGGAGAACACTGAAGCTTTCTTT TRBJ1-1 NA few TRBV7-8
CASSVGAGGETQYF TGTGCCAGCAGCGTGGGTGCGGGAGGGGAGACCCAGTACTTC TRBJ2-5 TRBD2 NA TRBV9
CASSLVVGSQEFF TGTGCCAGCAGCTTAGTAGTCGGGAGTCAGGAGTTCTTC TRBJ2-1 NA few TRBV7-2
CASTTGAGYGYTF TGTGCCAGCACGACAGGGGCAGGGTATGGCTACACCTTC TRBJ1-2 TRBD1 NA TRBV27
CAISEMAGEEGYTF TGTGCCATCAGTGAAATGGCAGGGGAGGAAGGCTACACCTTC TRBJ1-2 NA NA TRBV10-3
CASPKGIPHQPQHF TGTGCCAGCCCTAAGGGGATCCCGCATCAGCCCCAGCATTTT TRBJ1-5 NA NA TRBV7-2
CASSFGTSVPYEQYF TGCGCCAGCAGCTTCGGGACTAGTGTTCCCTACGAGCAGTACTTC TRBJ2-7 TRBD2 NA TRBV5-1
CASSQGTGKVSGGYTF TGTGCCAGCAGCCAAGGGACAGGGAAGGTTTCGGGGGGCTACACCTTC TRBJ1-2 TRBD1 NA TRBV5-4
CASSAKTGNQPQHF TGTGCCAGCAGTGCCAAGACAGGCAATCAGCCCCAGCATTTT TRBJ1-5 NA NA TRBV25-1
CASSTRQGGNNEQFF TGTGCCAGTAGTACCCGACAGGGGGGGAACAATGAGCAGTTCTTC TRBJ2-1 TRBD1 NA TRBV19
CASSLAGGWETQYF TGCGCCAGCAGCTTGGCAGGGGGATGGGAGACCCAGTACTTC TRBJ2-5 TRBD1 NA TRBV5-1
CASSLGITQGRDTEAFF TGTGCCAGCAGCTTAGGTATTACCCAGGGTAGGGACACTGAAGCTTTCTTT TRBJ1-1 NA NA TRBV7-9
CASSLGEGLTGELFF TGTGCCAGCAGCTTAGGAGAGGGACTAACCGGGGAGCTGTTTTTT TRBJ2-2 TRBD2 NA TRBV13
CASSLSRGNGELFF TGTGCCAGCAGCTTAAGCAGGGGGAACGGGGAGCTGTTTTTT TRBJ2-2 TRBD1 NA TRBV7-3
CASTSDVNSPLHF TGTGCCAGCACCTCCGATGTTAATTCACCCCTCCACTTT TRBJ1-6 NA NA TRBV7-2
CASSLLGPGTGELFF TGCGCCAGCAGCTTGTTGGGACCGGGAACCGGGGAGCTGTTTTTT TRBJ2-2 NA NA TRBV5-1
CAWSQGEDSPLHF TGTGCCTGGAGCCAGGGAGAAGATTCACCCCTCCACTTT TRBJ1-6 NA NA TRBV30
CASSLGLVGTQYF TGTGCCAGCAGCTTAGGGTTAGTAGGGACCCAGTACTTC TRBJ2-5 NA NA TRBV7-2
CASSLEGLQFF TGCGCCAGCAGCTTGGAAGGGTTACAGTTCTTC TRBJ2-1 NA NA TRBV5-1
CAWSVGVYEQFF TGTGCCTGGAGTGTTGGGGTCTATGAGCAGTTCTTC TRBJ2-1 NA few TRBV30
CASSNPSRGQETQYF TGTGCCAGCAGTAATCCCTCGAGGGGCCAAGAGACCCAGTACTTC TRBJ2-5 NA NA TRBV25-1
CASSPWDRANNEQFF TGTGCCAGCAGCCCTTGGGACAGGGCTAACAATGAGCAGTTCTTC TRBJ2-1 TRBD1 NA TRBV27
CASSLGVTEAFF TGTGCCAGCAGCCTAGGGGTGACTGAAGCTTTCTTT TRBJ1-1 NA few TRBV7-2
CASSREVGRGEKLFF TGCGCCAGCAGCCGCGAGGTAGGGCGGGGTGAAAAACTGTTTTTT TRBJ1-4 NA NA TRBV4-1